One and the same sample provided the 21 T cell receptor beta chains below, sequenced in a study of blood T cell repertoires in COVID-19. The method was immunoSEQ multiplex PCR; TCRdb's version includes in-frame clones alone and lacks a portion of them. The sample contains 50,000 to 75,000 clones, about 80% of which appear only once. The sequenced sample consisted of peripheral blood. The receptors derive from a man between 60 and 75 years old with acute or convalescent COVID-19.

This chain joins TRBV10-3 and TRBJ1-1; TRBD1 aligns across 7 bases. The germline gives CDR1 ENHRY, CDR2 SYGVKD. V gave up 4 bases and J gave up 2 bases; unmatched junction bases: 7. This CDR3 region has 15 residues. The CDR3 DNA follows: TGTGCCATCAGTGGACAGGGTCGGGGTAACACTGAAGCTTTCTTT. This translates into CAISGQGRGNTEAFF.

The chain is built from TRBV25-1 and TRBJ2-5; 8 positions agree with TRBD1. J gave up 6 bases and V 4 bases, and 16 bases lay outside the gene matches. Germline V CDR1 and CDR2: MGHDK, SYGVNS. The length of the CDR3 is 17 residues. DNA for the CDR3: TGTGCCAGCAGTGCCCAAAGGGGGGCAGGGGGCGCGAAGACCCAGTACTTC. It codes for CASSAQRGAGGAKTQYF.

The V and J genes are TRBV19 and TRBJ2-3; 9 bases line up with TRBD1. Germline CDR1 reads LNHDA; CDR2 reads SQIVND (reference sequence). The CDR3 loop spans 14 amino acids. The ends lost 6 bases at V and 4 bases at J; junction bases unmatched: 5. In DNA form, the CDR3 reads TGTGCCAGTAGCCAGGGACAGGGAGCAGATACGCAGTATTTT. This sequence encodes CASSQGQGADTQYF.

V gene TRBV11-2 combines with J gene TRBJ1-1; perhaps TRBD1 as D (5 bases). Germline V gene sequence: CDR1 SGHAT, CDR2 FQNNGV. V gave up 2 bases and J gave up 4 bases, with 8 bases separating them. This CDR3 contains 13 residues. CDR3 sequence reads: CASSLRRGTEAFF. In nucleotides, the CDR3 is TGTGCCAGCAGCTTAAGGAGGGGCACTGAAGCTTTCTTT. Full variable domain (remainder filled in from reference TRBV11-2 and TRBJ1-1): EAGVAQSPRYKIIEKRQSVAFWCNPISGHATLYWYQQILGQGPKLLIQFQNNGVVDDSQLPKDRFSAERLKGVDSTLKIQPAKLEDSAVYLCASSLRRGTEAFFGQGTRLTVV.

CDR3 amino acids: CASSQDLRAGMTEAFF. CDR3 sequence (DNA): TGCGCCAGCAGCCAAGATCTACGGGCAGGGATGACTGAAGCTTTCTTT. V and J are TRBV4-1 and TRBJ1-1; tentatively, D is TRBD1 (5 bases). The CDR3 totals 16 residues. Germline V gene data show CDR1 as MGHRA and CDR2 as YSYEKL. V lost 0 bases and J 5 bases, leaving 16 bases between the germline ends.

V is TRBV5-4 and J is TRBJ1-2; TRBD1 might be the D (6 bases). This CDR3 is 14 amino acids long. CDR1 and CDR2 (germline): SGHNT, YYREEE (reference sequence). V was shortened by 0 bases and J by 4 bases, with 10 bases between the two germline ends. The CDR3 spells CASSLAGGGYGYTF. The CDR3 region has the DNA TGTGCCAGCAGCTTGGCGGGGGGCGGCTATGGCTACACCTTC.

V usage is TRBV6-5 and J usage is TRBJ2-1; 11 bases map to TRBD1. The CDR3 covers 15 residues. V lost 6 bases and J lost 5; bases outside the gene matches: 6. Looked up from germline, CDR1 is MNHEY and CDR2 is SVGAGI. CDR3 in amino acids: CASSARDRGDNEQFF. The CDR3 DNA sequence: TGTGCCAGCAGCGCTCGGGACAGGGGGGACAATGAGCAGTTCTTC.

The count of this clone is one. This chain connects TRBV9 to TRBJ1-2; D is unclear. This CDR3 has 13 amino acids. Trimming stripped 0 bases from V and 8 bases from J, with 11 bases between. The germline CDR1 and CDR2 sequences are SGDLS and YYNGEE. CDR3 DNA sequence: TGTGCCAGCAGCGTAGGGGAGGGAGGCGGCTACACCTTC. The encoded protein is CASSVGEGGGYTF.

This chain joins TRBV2 and TRBJ1-5; tentatively, D is TRBD1 (5 bases). Germline V gene sequence: CDR1 SNHLY, CDR2 FYNNEI. CDR3 size: 13 residues. Deletions cut 3 bases from V and 6 bases from J, with 9 bases between. CDR3 amino acids: CASSEGGGQPQHF. CDR3 nucleotides: TGTGCCAGCAGTGAGGGGGGAGGTCAGCCCCAGCATTTT.

The chain employs TRBV10-3 and TRBJ2-2; TRBD1 aligns across 11 bases. J lost 7 bases, V lost 6 bases, and 7 bases had no gene match. Germline-derived CDR1 and CDR2 are ENHRY and SYGVKD. CDR3 length equals 15 residues. The CDR3 DNA reads as TGTGCCATCAGAGGACAGGGGGCGCGGAGCGGGGAGCTGTTTTTT. This gives the protein CAIRGQGARSGELFF.

This clone came up once. This chain joins TRBV3-1 (or the pseudogene TRBV3-2) and TRBJ1-3; no clear D gene. V lost 4 bases and J 4 bases, leaving 5 bases between the germline ends. CDR3 length: 12 residues. Per the germline V gene, CDR1 is LGHDT and CDR2 is YNNKEL (reference sequence). CDR3 DNA sequence: TGTGCCAGCAGCCTACAGGGAAACACCATATATTTT. Encoded protein: CASSLQGNTIYF.

This CDR3 is CASTDGSSNQPQHF. Here the CDR3 DNA reads TGTGCCAGTACGGACGGGAGTAGCAATCAGCCCCAGCATTTT. The genes are TRBV19 and TRBJ1-5, with D hard to call. Trimming took off 7 bases at V and 0 bases at J, with 10 bases between the two ends. This CDR3 has 14 residues. The germline CDR1 and CDR2 sequences are LNHDA and SQIVND (reference sequence). The full variable domain, rest sourced from reference TRBV19 and TRBJ1-5, is DGGITQSPKYLFRKEGQNVTLSCEQNLNHDAMYWYRQDPGQGLRLIYYSQIVNDFQKGDIAEGYSVSREKKESFPLTVTSAQKNPTAFYLCASTDGSSNQPQHFGDGTRLSIL.

The chain has TRBV28 and TRBJ1-2; D ambiguous. Germline V gene lookup returns CDR1 MDHEN and CDR2 SYDVKM. Trimming left V 4 bases short and J 2 bases short, with 5 bases between. This CDR3 spans 12 amino acids. The CDR3 DNA is TGTGCCAGCAGTTCGGGGAACTATGGCTACACCTTC. Residues: CASSSGNYGYTF.

This chain connects TRBV7-2 to TRBJ2-7, with D possibly TRBD2 on 5 matching bases. There are 15 residues in the CDR3. Germline CDR1 is SGHTA and CDR2 is FQGNSA. The V gene lost 6 bases and the J gene lost 2 bases, with 17 bases spanning the gap. The CDR3 DNA reads as TGTGCCAGCAGTCCCGACTATCGAAAGACCTACGAGCAGTACTTC. It yields the protein CASSPDYRKTYEQYF.

A few counts support this clone. Written as DNA, the CDR3 is TGTGCCAGCAGTTCTCCCATTGGAGAGCCCCAGCATTTT. Protein: CASSSPIGEPQHF. V and J are TRBV28 and TRBJ1-5; unclear D gene. V was clipped by 4 bases and J by 8 bases, with 12 bases between them. Germline values: CDR1 MDHEN, CDR2 SYDVKM. The CDR3 loop spans 13 amino acids.

V is TRBV4-2 and J is TRBJ1-5, with D possibly matching TRBD1 (6 bases). Looked up from germline, CDR1 is LGHNA and CDR2 is YNFKEQ. The CDR3 loop spans 14 amino acids. Trimming pared 4 bases from V and 1 base from J, leaving 8 bases between. The CDR3 region has the DNA TGTGCCAGCAGCCCGGGACAAAGCAATCAGCCCCAGCATTTT. Its protein product is CASSPGQSNQPQHF.

This chain links TRBV2 with TRBJ1-2; a weak D match, TRBD1 (6 bases). Trimming took off 0 bases at V and 4 bases at J, with 6 bases between the two ends. This CDR3 is 13 amino acids long. Germline CDR1 reads SNHLY; CDR2 reads FYNNEI. The CDR3 spells CASSEAGAYGYTF. The CDR3 DNA reads as TGTGCCAGCAGTGAAGCGGGGGCCTATGGCTACACCTTC.

This clone was detected only a few times. V gene TRBV27 combines with J gene TRBJ2-7, with D possibly being TRBD2 (6 bases). Trimming took 0 bases from V and 8 from J, leaving 14 bases between them. The CDR3 extends over 14 amino acids. The germline CDR1 and CDR2 sequences are MNHEY and SMNVEV (reference sequence). CDR3 sequence reads: CASSLSGTPTKQYF. In DNA, the CDR3 is TGTGCCAGCAGTTTATCGGGGACTCCTACGAAGCAGTACTTC.

The CDR3 loop is CASSSPQGALDYGYTF. CDR3 nucleotide sequence: TGTGCCAGCAGTTCACCCCAGGGGGCGCTGGACTATGGCTACACCTTC. The chain couples TRBV28 to TRBJ1-2; 8 nucleotides match TRBD1. The germline V gene encodes CDR1 MDHEN and CDR2 SYDVKM. The junction had 10 bases not matched to a gene; V was cut back by 4 bases and J by 3 bases. The CDR3 is 16 residues long.

The sample holds a few counts of this clone. The chain is built from TRBV10-1 and TRBJ1-2, with a tentative D call TRBD1 (5 bases). The CDR3 totals 13 residues. The V gene lost 0 bases and the J gene lost 8 bases, with 10 bases spanning the gap. Germline CDR1 and CDR2: WNHNN and SYGVQD (reference sequence). CDR3 sequence (DNA): TGCGCCAGCAGTGAGTCGGGGGGGAGCGGCTACACCTTC. Its protein product is CASSESGGSGYTF.

The rearrangement joins TRBV5-5 to TRBJ2-3; D perhaps matches TRBD2 (5 bases). The length of the CDR3 is 10 residues. Germline V gene data show CDR1 as SGHKS and CDR2 as YYEKEE (reference sequence). Trimming took 6 bases from V and 6 from J, leaving 5 bases between them. The DNA for the CDR3 is TGTGCCAGCACGGGGGATACGCAGTATTTT. As protein: CASTGDTQYF.